The sequence of this TCR beta chain was determined in a study of T-cell reconstitution after alpha-beta-depleted transplantation in children. Molecular barcoding with unique molecular identifiers was used for the TCRbeta library. TCRdb ran MiXCR on the PCR reads and lists one entry per CDR3 protein. The data show roughly 400,000 distinct CDR3 sequences, around 21% seen once. Trimming cost V 6 bases and J 1 base, with 13 bases left between them. The CDR3 is 14 amino acids. CDR1 SQVTM and CDR2 ANQGSEA come from the germline V gene. In this sample, this clonotype turned up many times. This clonotype originated in a human donor who donated a stem cell graft to a child with acute myeloid leukemia. J is TRBJ2-1 and V is TRBV29-1, with D unresolved. This sample comprised PBMCs from the stem cell graft donor, obtained from the stem cell graft. The CDR3: CSVPHGYSYNEQFF. DNA for the CDR3: TGCAGCGTCCCACATGGGTATTCCTACAATGAGCAGTTCTTC.